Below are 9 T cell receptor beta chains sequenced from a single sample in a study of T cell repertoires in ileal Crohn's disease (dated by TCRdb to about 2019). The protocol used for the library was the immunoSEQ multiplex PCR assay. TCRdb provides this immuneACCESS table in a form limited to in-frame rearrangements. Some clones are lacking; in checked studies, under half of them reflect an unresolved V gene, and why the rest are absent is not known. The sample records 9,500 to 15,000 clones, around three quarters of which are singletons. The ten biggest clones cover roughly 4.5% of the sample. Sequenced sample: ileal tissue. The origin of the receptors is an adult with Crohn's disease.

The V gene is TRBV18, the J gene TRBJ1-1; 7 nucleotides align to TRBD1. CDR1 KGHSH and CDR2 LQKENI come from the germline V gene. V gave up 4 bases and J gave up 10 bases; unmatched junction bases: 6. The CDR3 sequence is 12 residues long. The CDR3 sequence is CASSLDRVRAFF. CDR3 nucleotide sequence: TGTGCCAGCTCACTAGACAGGGTTCGAGCTTTCTTT.

Here the CDR3 reads CASSLGGGFDNTQYF. CDR3 DNA: TGCGCCAGCAGCTTGGGGGGGGGCTTCGATAATACGCAGTATTTT. The gene calls are TRBV5-1 and TRBJ2-3; TRBD2 is a possible D gene (7 bases). The CDR3 length is 15 residues. The V and J ends lost 0 bases and 7 bases respectively, with 15 bases between them. Germline V CDR1 and CDR2: SGHRS, YFSETQ.

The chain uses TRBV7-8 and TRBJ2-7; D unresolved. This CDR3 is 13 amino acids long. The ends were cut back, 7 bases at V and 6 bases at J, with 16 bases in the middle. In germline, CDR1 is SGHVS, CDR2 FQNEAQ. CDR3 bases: TGTGCCAGCACGACTGTCTCTAACGGCGAGCAGTACTTC. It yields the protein CASTTVSNGEQYF.

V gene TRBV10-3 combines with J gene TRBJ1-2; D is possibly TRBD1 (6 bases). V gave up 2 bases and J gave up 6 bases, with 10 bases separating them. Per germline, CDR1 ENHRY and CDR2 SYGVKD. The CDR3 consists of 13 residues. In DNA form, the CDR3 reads TGTGCCATCAGTGAGATACAGGGAAATGGCTACACCTTC. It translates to CAISEIQGNGYTF.

CDR3 loop: CASSFPGSYEQYF. The CDR3 nucleotides are TGTGCCAGCAGCTTCCCGGGATCCTACGAGCAGTACTTC. V usage is TRBV5-6 and J usage is TRBJ2-7; maybe TRBD2 (5 bases). The CDR3 runs 13 residues. In germline, CDR1 is SGHDT, CDR2 YYEEEE. V shed 2 bases and J shed 1 base, with 7 bases lying between them.

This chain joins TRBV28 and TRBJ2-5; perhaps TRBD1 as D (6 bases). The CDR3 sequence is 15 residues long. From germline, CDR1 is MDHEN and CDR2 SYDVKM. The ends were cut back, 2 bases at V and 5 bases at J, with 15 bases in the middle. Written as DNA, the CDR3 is TGTGCCAGCAGTTTAGGGGGCAGTATAGTGGAGACCCAGTACTTC. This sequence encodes CASSLGGSIVETQYF.

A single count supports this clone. Written as DNA, the CDR3 is TGTGCCAGCAGCCTCGGGACTAGCGGGAGTGGGAATGAGCAGTTCTTC. This sequence encodes CASSLGTSGSGNEQFF. This chain links TRBV5-8 with TRBJ2-1; TRBD2 aligns across 14 bases. The trim removed 4 bases at V and 7 bases at J, leaving 7 bases unmatched. Germline lookup yields CDR1 SGHTS and CDR2 YDEGEE. The CDR3 is made up of 16 amino acids.

The CDR3 is CAWSVKRGSTDTQYF. Here the CDR3 DNA reads TGTGCCTGGAGTGTCAAGCGGGGGAGCACAGATACGCAGTATTTT. V usage is TRBV30 and J usage is TRBJ2-3; the match to TRBD2 covers 8 bases. The CDR3 has 15 amino acids. Losses at the gene ends were 0 bases for V and 0 bases for J; bases not matched to a gene: 2. Germline V gene lookup returns CDR1 GTSNPN and CDR2 SVGIG (reference sequence).

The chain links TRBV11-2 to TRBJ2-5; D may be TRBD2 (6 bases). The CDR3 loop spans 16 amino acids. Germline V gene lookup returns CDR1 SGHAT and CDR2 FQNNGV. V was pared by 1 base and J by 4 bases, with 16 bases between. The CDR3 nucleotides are TGTGCCAGCAGCTTAGGGACTACCATTGCACTAGAGACCCAGTACTTC. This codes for CASSLGTTIALETQYF.